This TCR beta chain was identified during a study of tumor-infiltrating lymphocytes in primary liver carcinoma. Across the study: Patients underwent surgical resection for primary liver carcinoma. Male and female patients aged 30 to 69 years made up the cohort.

Both blood RNA, taken from unsorted whole blood, and germline DNA were extracted. A primer matching the constant region was used to make TCR beta cDNA from 450 to 550 ng of total RNA. Investigators got TCR beta libraries out of three nested multiplex PCR rounds, done with slightly modified ARM-PCR. Both of the initial two PCR rounds ran for around 10 cycles and employed TRBV1-TRBV30 forward primers alongside a C-beta reverse primer. TCRdb re-derived calls from the multiplex PCR reads in MiXCR, one entry per CDR3 protein. This table holds about 200,000 distinct CDR3 sequences, less than 70% found once. A remark on this clonotype: At one end the junction does not follow the germline gene, possibly because of a read error.

CDR3 length equals 15 residues. Germline assignment: CDR1 SGHAT and CDR2 FQNNGV. This TCR came from a woman aged 60 to 75 with primary liver carcinoma and hepatitis B virus infection. The rearrangement uses TRBV11-2 and TRBJ2-1, with D tentatively TRBD2 (6 bases). The specimen sequenced was peripheral blood. CDR3 in amino acids: CASSPFPGLHNEQFF. The CDR3 DNA follows: TGTGCCAGCAGCCCGTTTCCGGGACTCCACAATGAGCAGTTCTTT.